This T cell receptor (beta chain) comes out of a study of blood T cell repertoires in COVID-19. Trimming removed 4 bases at V and 5 bases at J, with 12 bases between. Germline V gives CDR1 SQVTM, CDR2 ANQGSEA. The CDR3 consists of 12 residues. The authors' processing: Counts of nucleated cells, estimated from reference gene primer amplification, were obtained. The data were produced by immunoSEQ multiplex PCR, yet TCRdb's version contains in-frame clones alone and is incomplete. V, J and clone size derive from that table, while D and trimming were established from the DNA sequence. Of about 480,000 clones in the sample, roughly 90% were seen once. This clone came up once.

This clonotype originated in a woman aged 40 to 49 who had recovered from COVID-19. The sequenced sample was PBMCs or T cells enriched from blood (not recorded which). The rearrangement uses TRBV29-1 and TRBJ2-7; D is unresolved. The CDR3: CSVVLGRDEQYF. CDR3 nucleotides: TGCAGCGTTGTTCTGGGTCGGGACGAGCAGTACTTC.